Sequencing of this T cell receptor (beta chain) was carried out in a study of Ad26.COV2.S vaccination and SARS-CoV-2 variants (dated by TCRdb to the early 2020s). With respect to the entire study: Vaccine-arm donors were drawn from COV1001, a multicentre, randomized, double-blind, placebo-controlled phase I-IIa trial of Ad26.COV2.S in healthy adults. Ad26.COV2.S was administered intramuscularly at a dose of 5x10^10 or 1x10^11 viral particles, either as one shot or as two shots given 56 days apart. The specificity and breadth of SARS-CoV-2-reactive T cell receptors after Ad26.COV2.S vaccination were assessed by TCRbeta repertoire sequencing. A total of around 32 samples were included in the TCR-sequenced set, comprising around 19 Ad26.COV2.S vaccine recipients, 5 placebo recipients and 8 SARS-CoV-2 convalescent individuals. Trial participants were randomized into five groups of five: low-dose or high-dose Ad26.COV2.S given once or twice, or placebo on both occasions. Throughout the experiments and outcome assessment, investigators stayed blinded to trial group allocation. What the work shows at the level of the full study, not this receptor alone: The study lacked the statistical power to compare responses across vaccine doses or regimens. Higher spike-specific TCR breadth was observed in Ad26.COV2.S recipients than in placebo recipients (P = 0.0014). According to the authors, total T cell responses may have been underestimated by the TCR breadth and depth analyses. After vaccination, spike-specific CD8+ and CD4+ T cell responses were reported to show substantial breadth. Comparable non-spike TCR breadth was observed between vaccine and placebo recipients, consistent with only spike being contained in the vaccine.

Here V drops 1 base and J drops 0 bases, and the junction holds 9 bases not matched to any gene. CDR1 and CDR2 are drawn from the germline V gene: MGHRA, YSYEKL. Reading from cysteine to phenylalanine, the CDR3 counts 18 amino acids. Kept here is only the CDR3 DNA, which spans 54 bases and is read in frame from base 1. The sample's treatment or condition label, decoded: 15 to 20 received Ad26.COV2.S at low or high dose, single or two shots; about 5 received placebo; per-sample allocation not given. Repertoires of vaccine and placebo recipients were sequenced from samples collected on day 63 after the first injection. Between 29 July and 7 August 2020, Cohort 1b enrolled 20 to 30 adults aged 18-55 years at one site in Boston, USA. As a vaccine, Ad26.COV2.S was a replication-incompetent adenovirus type 26 vector that expressed a prefusion-stabilized SARS-CoV-2 spike protein derived from the original Wuhan strain.

Notes on this clone: The clone's antigen remains unknown. No much larger clone exists at a distance of one base, and base qualities are not known.

TCRbeta CDR3 regions were sequenced with the immunoSEQ Assay. After extraction, genomic DNA underwent amplification by bias-controlled multiplex PCR, followed by high-throughput sequencing. The paper's data handling went like this. To quantify the absolute abundance of each unique TCRbeta CDR3 region, sequences were collapsed and filtered. Usable DNA was measured by amplifying reference genes present in all nucleated cells, and TCRbeta template counts were normalized to that usable DNA to estimate T cell fraction. Repertoire TCRs were annotated as SARS-CoV-2-specific when V gene, CDR3 amino acid sequence and J gene were exactly matched to a known reactive TCR set. MIRA supplied the reference SARS-CoV-2 TCR set, which was filtered for enrichment in COVID-19-positive ImmuneCODE repertoires so that public or cross-reactive TCRs were removed. Drawing on the MIRA antigens, annotated TCRs were analysed further at the level of specific ORF or position within ORF. Breadth was defined as the number of annotated unique rearrangements divided by the total number of unique productive rearrangements, and depth was defined as the summed frequency of the annotated unique rearrangements. Two-sided Wilcoxon rank-sum tests were applied when comparing TCR breadth between groups. TCRdb provides this immuneACCESS table in a form limited to in-frame rearrangements. Some clones are lacking; in checked studies, under half of them reflect an unresolved V gene, and why the rest are absent is not known. The DNA gave D and trimming, while V, J and clone size come from that table. In all, the sample holds about 440,000 clones, and roughly 87% of those were seen once. 10% to 15% of the sample rests with the top ten.

This receptor was taken from a person aged 18-65 years who received the Ad26.COV2.S COVID-19 vaccine or a placebo. The sample in question was peripheral blood, obtained in a trial of Ad26.COV2.S vaccine versus placebo. This receptor chain uses TRBV4-1 and TRBJ1-1; TRBD1 aligns with 9 central bases. This receptor carries the CDR3 CASSQGATGGLLNTEAFF. The bases are TGCGCCAGCAGCCAAGGGGCCACAGGGGGCTTGTTGAACACTGAAGCTTTCTTT.